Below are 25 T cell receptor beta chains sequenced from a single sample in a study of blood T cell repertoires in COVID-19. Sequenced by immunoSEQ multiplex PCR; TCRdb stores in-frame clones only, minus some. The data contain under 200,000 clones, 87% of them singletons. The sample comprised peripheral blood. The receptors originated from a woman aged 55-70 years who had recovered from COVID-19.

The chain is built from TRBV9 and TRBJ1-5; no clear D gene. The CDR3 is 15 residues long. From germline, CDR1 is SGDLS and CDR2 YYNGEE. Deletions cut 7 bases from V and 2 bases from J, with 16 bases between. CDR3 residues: CASGSSNEGNQPQHF. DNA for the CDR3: TGTGCCAGCGGGTCAAGCAATGAGGGCAATCAGCCCCAGCATTTT.

CDR3 residues: CASSTSRGVPGQPQHF. CDR3 nucleotides: TGTGCCAGTAGTACCTCTCGGGGAGTGCCAGGTCAGCCCCAGCATTTT. The chain has TRBV19 and TRBJ1-5; D is uncertain. The CDR3 contains 16 residues. Per germline, CDR1 LNHDA and CDR2 SQIVND (reference sequence). Between the trimmed V and J ends, which lost 4 bases and 6 bases, there was a span of 19 bases.

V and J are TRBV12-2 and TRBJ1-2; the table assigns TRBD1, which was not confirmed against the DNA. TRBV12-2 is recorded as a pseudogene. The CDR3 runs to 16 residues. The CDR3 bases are TGTGCAAGTCGCCACCGGGACAGGTTGTGGGACTATGGCTACACCTTC. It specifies CASRHRDRLWDYGYTF.

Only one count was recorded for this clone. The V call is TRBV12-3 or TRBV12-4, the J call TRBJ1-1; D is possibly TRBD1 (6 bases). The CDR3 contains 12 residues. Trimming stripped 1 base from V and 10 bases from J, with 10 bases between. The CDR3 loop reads CASSLEGVRAFF. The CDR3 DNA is TGTGCCAGCAGTTTAGAGGGGGTGCGAGCTTTCTTT.

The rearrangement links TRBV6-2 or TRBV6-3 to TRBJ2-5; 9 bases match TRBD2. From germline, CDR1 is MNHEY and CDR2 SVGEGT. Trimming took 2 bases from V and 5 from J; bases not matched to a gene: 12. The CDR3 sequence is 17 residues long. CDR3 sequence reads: CASSYGGLAGRRETQYF. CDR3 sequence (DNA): TGTGCCAGCAGTTACGGGGGCCTAGCGGGGAGGCGGGAGACCCAGTACTTC.

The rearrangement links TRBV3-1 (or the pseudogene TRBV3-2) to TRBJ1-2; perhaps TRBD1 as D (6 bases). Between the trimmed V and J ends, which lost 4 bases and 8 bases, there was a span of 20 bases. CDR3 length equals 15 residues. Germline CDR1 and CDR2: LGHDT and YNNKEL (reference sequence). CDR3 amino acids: CASSPLRRDTGGYTF. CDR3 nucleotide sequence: TGTGCCAGCAGCCCACTCAGAAGGGACACGGGGGGCTACACCTTC.

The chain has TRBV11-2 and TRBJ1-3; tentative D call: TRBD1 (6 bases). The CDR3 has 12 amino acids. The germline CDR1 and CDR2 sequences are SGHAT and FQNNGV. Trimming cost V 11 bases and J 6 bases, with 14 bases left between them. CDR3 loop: CAGQGNENTIYF. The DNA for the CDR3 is TGTGCCGGGCAGGGGAACGAAAACACCATATATTTT.

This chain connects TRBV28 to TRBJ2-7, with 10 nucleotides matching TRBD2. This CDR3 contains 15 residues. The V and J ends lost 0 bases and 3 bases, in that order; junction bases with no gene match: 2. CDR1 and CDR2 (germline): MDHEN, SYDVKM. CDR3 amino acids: CASSLWASGGYEQYF. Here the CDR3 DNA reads TGTGCCAGCAGTTTATGGGCTAGCGGGGGCTACGAGCAGTACTTC.

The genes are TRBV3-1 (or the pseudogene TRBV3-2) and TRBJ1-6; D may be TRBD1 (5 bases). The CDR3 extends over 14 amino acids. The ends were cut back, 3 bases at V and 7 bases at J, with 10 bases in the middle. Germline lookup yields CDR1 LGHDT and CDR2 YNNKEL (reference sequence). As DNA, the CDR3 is TGTGCCAGCAGCCACGCAGGGCTAAATTCACCCCTCCACTTT. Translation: CASSHAGLNSPLHF.

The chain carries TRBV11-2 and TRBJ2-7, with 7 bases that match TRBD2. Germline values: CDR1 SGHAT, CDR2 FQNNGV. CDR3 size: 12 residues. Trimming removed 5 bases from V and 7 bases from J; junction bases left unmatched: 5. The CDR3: CASSPSGGEQYF. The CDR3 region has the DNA TGTGCCAGCAGCCCCTCCGGGGGGGAGCAGTACTTC.

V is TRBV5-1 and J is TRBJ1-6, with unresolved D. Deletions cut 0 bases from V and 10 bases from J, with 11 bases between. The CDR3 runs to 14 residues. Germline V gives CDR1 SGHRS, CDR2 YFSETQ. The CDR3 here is CASSLGGPGSPLHF. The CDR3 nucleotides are TGCGCCAGCAGCTTGGGTGGACCGGGGTCACCCCTCCACTTT.

CDR3 DNA: TGTGCCAGCAGCTACGGGACACCTTATCACCAAGAGACCCAGTACTTC. Translated, it gives CASSYGTPYHQETQYF. The chain is built from TRBV9 and TRBJ2-5, with TRBD1 as a possible D gene (6 bases). V lost 4 bases and J lost 0, with 16 bases in between. The CDR3 sequence is 16 residues long. CDR1 SGDLS and CDR2 YYNGEE come from the germline V gene.

CDR3 bases: TGTGCCACTCCCCTCCGGGACAGTAATAATTCACCCCTCCACTTT. The encoded protein is CATPLRDSNNSPLHF. This rearrangement joins TRBV6-5 to TRBJ1-6; 7 bases are a match to TRBD1. From germline, CDR1 is MNHEY and CDR2 SVGAGI. The CDR3 is 15 residues long. J was trimmed by 5 bases and V by 10 bases; bases with no gene match: 11.

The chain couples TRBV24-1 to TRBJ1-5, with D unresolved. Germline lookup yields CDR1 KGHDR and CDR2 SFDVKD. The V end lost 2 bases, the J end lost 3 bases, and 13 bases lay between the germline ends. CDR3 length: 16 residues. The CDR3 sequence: CATSDYSRLSNQPQHF. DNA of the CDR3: TGTGCCACCAGTGATTACAGCCGCCTATCCAATCAGCCCCAGCATTTT.

The CDR3 region is CASSVGHGTEAFF. The CDR3 nucleotides are TGTGCCAGCAGTGTTGGACACGGCACTGAAGCTTTCTTT. This chain links TRBV25-1 with TRBJ1-1; possibly TRBD1 for D (5 bases). Per the germline V gene, CDR1 is MGHDK and CDR2 is SYGVNS. The CDR3 contains 13 residues. V lost 4 bases and J 4 bases, leaving 10 bases between the germline ends.

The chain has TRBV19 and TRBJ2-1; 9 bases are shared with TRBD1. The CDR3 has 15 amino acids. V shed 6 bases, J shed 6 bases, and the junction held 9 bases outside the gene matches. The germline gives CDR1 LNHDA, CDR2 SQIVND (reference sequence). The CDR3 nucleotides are TGTGCCAGTAGCCCGGACAGGGGAGTTTCCAATGAGCAGTTCTTC. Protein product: CASSPDRGVSNEQFF.

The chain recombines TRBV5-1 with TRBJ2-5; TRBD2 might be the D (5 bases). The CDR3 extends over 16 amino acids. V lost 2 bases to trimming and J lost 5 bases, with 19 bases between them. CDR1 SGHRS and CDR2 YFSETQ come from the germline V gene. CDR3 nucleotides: TGCGCCAGCAGCTTACTCTCGGGGTTGAGAGGGGAGACCCAGTACTTC. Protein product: CASSLLSGLRGETQYF.

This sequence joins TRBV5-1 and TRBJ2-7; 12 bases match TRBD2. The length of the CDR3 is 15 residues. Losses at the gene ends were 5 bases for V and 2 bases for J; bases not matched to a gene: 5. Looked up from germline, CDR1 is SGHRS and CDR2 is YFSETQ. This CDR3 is CASRVASGGAYEQYF. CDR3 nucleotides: TGCGCCAGCAGAGTGGCTAGCGGGGGGGCCTACGAGCAGTACTTC.

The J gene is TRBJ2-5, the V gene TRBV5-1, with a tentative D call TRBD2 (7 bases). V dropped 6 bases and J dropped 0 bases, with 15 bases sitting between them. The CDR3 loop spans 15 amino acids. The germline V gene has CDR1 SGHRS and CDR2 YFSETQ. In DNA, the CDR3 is TGCGCCAGCAACCGGGGGGCGGGGGACCAAGAGACCCAGTACTTC. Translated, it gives CASNRGAGDQETQYF.

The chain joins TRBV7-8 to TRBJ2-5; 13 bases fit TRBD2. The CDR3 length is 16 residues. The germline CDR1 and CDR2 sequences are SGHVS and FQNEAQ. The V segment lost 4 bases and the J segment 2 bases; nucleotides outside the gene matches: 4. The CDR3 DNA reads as TGTGCCAGCAGCTCCGTACTAGCGGGGGGGCAAGAGACCCAGTACTTC. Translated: CASSSVLAGGQETQYF.

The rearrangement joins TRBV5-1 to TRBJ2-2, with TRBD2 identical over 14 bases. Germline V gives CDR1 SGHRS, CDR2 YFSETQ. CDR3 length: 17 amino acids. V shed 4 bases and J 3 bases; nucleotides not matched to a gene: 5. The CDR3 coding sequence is TGCGCCAGCAGCCTCGGACTAGCGGGGGGAGACACCGGGGAGCTGTTTTTT. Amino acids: CASSLGLAGGDTGELFF.

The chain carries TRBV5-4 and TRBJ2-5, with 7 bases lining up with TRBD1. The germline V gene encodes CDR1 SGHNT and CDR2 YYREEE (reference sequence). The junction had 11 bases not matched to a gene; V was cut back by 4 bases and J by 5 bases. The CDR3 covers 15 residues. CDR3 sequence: CASSGWSRGPETQYF. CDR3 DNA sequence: TGTGCCAGCAGCGGATGGAGTAGGGGGCCTGAGACCCAGTACTTC.

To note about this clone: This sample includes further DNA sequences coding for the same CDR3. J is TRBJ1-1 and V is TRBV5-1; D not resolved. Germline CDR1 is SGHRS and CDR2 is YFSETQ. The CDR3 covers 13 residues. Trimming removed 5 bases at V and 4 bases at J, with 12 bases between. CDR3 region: CASSLFGSTEAFF. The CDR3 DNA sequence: TGCGCCAGCAGTTTGTTTGGTAGCACTGAAGCTTTCTTT.

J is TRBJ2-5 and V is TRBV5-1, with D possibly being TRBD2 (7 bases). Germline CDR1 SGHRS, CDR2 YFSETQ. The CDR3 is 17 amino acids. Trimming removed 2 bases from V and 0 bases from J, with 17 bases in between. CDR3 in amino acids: CASSLIGGLADQETQYF. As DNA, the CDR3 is TGCGCCAGCAGCTTAATAGGGGGTCTAGCGGACCAAGAGACCCAGTACTTC.

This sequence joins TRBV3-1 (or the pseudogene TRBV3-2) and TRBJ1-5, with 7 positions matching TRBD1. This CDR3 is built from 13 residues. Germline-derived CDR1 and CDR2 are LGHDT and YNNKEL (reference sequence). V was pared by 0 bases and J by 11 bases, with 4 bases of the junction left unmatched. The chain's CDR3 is CASSQDRQGTQHF. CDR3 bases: TGTGCCAGCAGCCAAGATCGACAGGGCACCCAGCATTTT.